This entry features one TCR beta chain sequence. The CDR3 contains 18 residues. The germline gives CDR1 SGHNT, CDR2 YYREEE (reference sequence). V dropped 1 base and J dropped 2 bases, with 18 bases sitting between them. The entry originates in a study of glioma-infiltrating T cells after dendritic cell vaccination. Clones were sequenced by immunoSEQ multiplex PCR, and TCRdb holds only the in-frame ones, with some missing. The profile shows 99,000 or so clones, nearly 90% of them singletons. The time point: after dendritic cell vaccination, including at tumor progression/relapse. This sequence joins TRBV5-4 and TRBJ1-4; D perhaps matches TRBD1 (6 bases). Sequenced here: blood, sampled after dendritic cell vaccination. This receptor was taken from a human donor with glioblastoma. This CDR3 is CASSLMSQGYSTNEKLFF. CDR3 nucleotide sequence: TGTGCCAGCAGCTTGATGTCACAGGGCTATTCCACTAATGAAAAACTGTTTTTT.